The 30 T cell receptor beta chains below come from one sample, sequenced in a study of T cells in Graves' hyperthyroidism and ophthalmopathy. TCR beta CDR3 regions were amplified from RNA transcripts. Initially, a first-round RT-PCR of the TCR CDR3 employed the HTBI primer set. TCRdb fed the multiplex PCR reads into MiXCR, producing one record per CDR3 protein. The sample carries about 540,000 distinct CDR3 sequences, 40% to 55% recorded once. The source material was peripheral blood or thyroid tissue (not recorded which). The receptors stem from a woman under 30 with Graves' hyperthyroidism.

The genes are TRBV7-9 and TRBJ1-1; D is ambiguous. Trimming removed 5 bases from V and 4 bases from J, with 14 bases in between. Germline CDR1 and CDR2: SEHNR and FQNEAQ (reference sequence). The length of the CDR3 is 14 residues. CDR3 DNA sequence: TGTGCCAGCAGCCCGGACCTGGAGGCCACTGAAGCTTTCTTT. Translation: CASSPDLEATEAFF.

The chain recombines TRBV6-6 with TRBJ2-2; maybe TRBD1 (6 bases). V was pared by 2 bases and J by 8 bases, with 6 bases between. CDR1 and CDR2 from the germline V gene are MNHNY and SVGAGI (reference sequence). The CDR3 is 12 residues long. The DNA of the CDR3 is TGTGCCAGCAGTTACGACAGGGGGGAGCTGTTTTTT. Its protein is CASSYDRGELFF.

This clonotype was recorded only once. This chain joins TRBV5-1 and TRBJ2-2; TRBD1 agrees at 7 bases. Germline CDR1 and CDR2: SGHRS and YFSETQ. The CDR3 length is 17 residues. Unmatched junction bases numbered 6, after V lost 0 bases and J lost 1 base. The CDR3 is CASSLALDRLNTGELFF. The DNA of the CDR3 is TGCGCCAGCAGCTTGGCCTTGGACAGGCTGAACACCGGGGAGCTGTTTTTT. Full variable domain (missing parts from reference TRBV5-1 and TRBJ2-2): KAGVTQTPRYLIKTRGQQVTLSCSPISGHRSVSWYQQTPGQGLQFLFEYFSETQRNKGNFPGRFSGRQFSNSRSEMNVSTLELGDSALYLCASSLALDRLNTGELFFGEGSRLTVL.

The genes are TRBV10-3 and TRBJ2-7, with 7 bases fitting TRBD2. The germline gives CDR1 ENHRY, CDR2 SYGVKD. The length of the CDR3 is 12 residues. The V segment lost 7 bases and the J segment 1 base; nucleotides outside the gene matches: 1. The CDR3 DNA sequence: TGTGCCATCACTAGCGGATCCTACGAGCAGTACTTC. Its protein product is CAITSGSYEQYF.

This rearrangement joins TRBV12-3 or TRBV12-4 to TRBJ2-7, with D tentatively TRBD1 (6 bases). The CDR3 runs 18 residues. With 3 bases removed from V and 1 base from J, the gap between germline ends came to 22 bases. The CDR3 loop is CASSFGRGIDQQSYEQYF. DNA of the CDR3: TGTGCCAGCAGTTTCGGTAGGGGGATCGACCAGCAGTCCTACGAGCAGTACTTC.

This clonotype was seen more than once but under ten times. This chain connects TRBV7-9 to TRBJ1-1, with D hard to call. Per germline, CDR1 SEHNR and CDR2 FQNEAQ (reference sequence). CDR3 length: 17 amino acids. Trimming removed 6 bases at V and 3 bases at J, with 23 bases between. In DNA form, the CDR3 reads TGTGCCAGCAGACCTATATTTAGGGCCTCTCGTGACACTGAAGCTTTCTTT. Translation: CASRPIFRASRDTEAFF.

This clonotype showed up many times. In DNA form, the CDR3 reads TGTGCCACCAGTATCGGGACAGGGACTGAAGCTTTCTTT. It is translated as CATSIGTGTEAFF. The chain carries TRBV24-1 and TRBJ1-1; 9 bases fit TRBD1. CDR3 size: 13 residues. The V gene end was trimmed by 6 bases and the J gene end by 5 bases; junction bases not matched to a gene: 3. Germline assignment: CDR1 KGHDR and CDR2 SFDVKD.

V usage is TRBV7-8 and J usage is TRBJ2-7, with 8 positions matching TRBD2. The junction had 15 bases not matched to a gene; V was cut back by 8 bases and J by 0 bases. Per the germline V gene, CDR1 is SGHVS and CDR2 is FQNEAQ. The CDR3 is 17 amino acids. CDR3 nucleotide sequence: TGTGCCAGCTCACCAGGCAGATTAGCGGGGAGCTCCTACGAGCAGTACTTC. It is translated as CASSPGRLAGSSYEQYF. The variable domain in full, completed from reference TRBV7-8 and TRBJ2-7, reads GAGVSQSPRYKVAKRGQDVALRCDPISGHVSLFWYQQALGQGPEFLTYFQNEAQLDKSGLPSDRFFAERPEGSVSTLKIQRTQQEDSAVYLCASSPGRLAGSSYEQYFGPGTRLTVT.

With respect to this clonotype: A single base separates this from a much larger clone, so it may be a read error. V is TRBV20-1 and J is TRBJ1-6; TRBD1 might be the D (5 bases). This CDR3 is 13 amino acids long. CDR1 is DFQATT, CDR2 SNEGSKA, per germline (reference sequence). As DNA, the CDR3 is TGCAGTGCTGGGGGGGGAGGGAGTTCACCCCTCCCCTTT. It translates to CSAGGGGSSPLPF.

The sample holds one count of this clonotype. The rearrangement uses TRBV10-3 and TRBJ1-1; 11 nucleotides agree with TRBD1. The CDR3 runs 14 residues. V shed 10 bases, J shed 10 bases, and the junction held 14 bases outside the gene matches. Germline V lookup: CDR1 ENHRY, CDR2 SYGVKD. The CDR3 is CASSSGGTGGVAFF. Here the CDR3 DNA reads TGTGCCAGTTCATCGGGTGGGACAGGGGGTGTAGCTTTCTTT.

The chain is built from TRBV2 and TRBJ2-7; 14 nucleotides match TRBD2. Germline loops: CDR1 SNHLY, CDR2 FYNNEI. Trimming at V came to 3 bases and at J to 5 bases, leaving 6 bases not matched to a gene. CDR3 length equals 16 residues. As DNA, the CDR3 is TGTGCCAGCAGTGACCCGGGACTAGCGGGAGCACACGAGCAGTACTTC. It translates to CASSDPGLAGAHEQYF.

The chain recombines TRBV7-3 with TRBJ2-7, with D maybe TRBD1 (6 bases). Germline V gene sequence: CDR1 SGHTA, CDR2 FQGTGA. CDR3 length: 15 amino acids. Trimming left V 5 bases short and J 3 bases short, with 17 bases between. The CDR3 loop reads CASSPGRGGLYEQYF. The DNA for the CDR3 is TGTGCCAGCAGCCCTGGTCGAGGGGGTCTCTACGAGCAGTACTTC.

The chain is built from TRBV7-3 and TRBJ1-1, with D perhaps TRBD1 (5 bases). Germline V CDR1 and CDR2: SGHTA, FQGTGA. The V end lost 11 bases, the J end lost 3 bases, and 16 bases lay between the germline ends. The CDR3 consists of 13 residues. CDR3 sequence reads: CAWRKGVYTEAFF. The CDR3 DNA is TGTGCCTGGAGGAAAGGGGTTTACACTGAAGCTTTCTTT.

With respect to this clonotype: No conserved phenylalanine or tryptophan ends this CDR3, so it is likely a read error. The chain combines TRBV19 with TRBJ1-1; D is undetermined. Germline V gene lookup returns CDR1 LNHDA and CDR2 SQIVND (reference sequence). The V gene lost 1 base and the J gene lost 5 bases, with 8 bases spanning the gap. The CDR3 consists of 13 residues. CDR3 coding DNA: TGTGCCAGTAGTATAGGTAGGGATACTGAAGCTTTCTTA. Protein sequence: CASSIGRDTEAFL.

The chain combines TRBV10-3 with TRBJ2-7, with 8 positions matching TRBD1. CDR3 length: 15 amino acids. J was trimmed by 4 bases and V by 0 bases; bases with no gene match: 5. Germline assignment: CDR1 ENHRY and CDR2 SYGVKD. In DNA, the CDR3 is TGTGCCATCAGTGAGTCCACAGGGGGTCTTTACGAGCAGTACTTC. Translated: CAISESTGGLYEQYF.

In regard to this clonotype: It may be a read error: a sequence one base away is much more abundant. This chain joins TRBV7-9 and TRBJ1-6; TRBD1 matches 7 bases. This CDR3 comprises 15 residues. Unmatched junction bases numbered 11, after V lost 6 bases and J lost 9 bases. Germline-derived CDR1 and CDR2 are SEHNR and FQNEAQ (reference sequence). CDR3 amino acids: CASSGGAGGPSPLHF. The DNA of the CDR3 is TGTGCCAGCAGTGGAGGGGCAGGGGGACCTTCACCCCTCCACTTT.

This clonotype was seen ten or more times. The chain is built from TRBV10-3 and TRBJ2-7; 12 bases fit TRBD2. The CDR3 contains 15 residues. Germline values: CDR1 ENHRY, CDR2 SYGVKD. The V and J ends lost 2 bases and 1 base, in that order; junction bases with no gene match: 0. The CDR3 here is CAISEGLAGSYEQYF. The CDR3 coding sequence is TGTGCCATCAGTGAGGGACTAGCGGGGTCCTACGAGCAGTACTTC.

The chain employs TRBV27 and TRBJ2-7; no clear D. The V end was cut by 0 bases, the J end by 5 bases, with 8 bases between. Per germline, CDR1 MNHEY and CDR2 SMNVEV (reference sequence). This CDR3 has 13 amino acids. CDR3 amino acids: CASSLSQLNEQYF. The CDR3 coding sequence is TGTGCCAGCAGTTTATCACAGCTGAACGAGCAGTACTTC.

This clonotype was seen a handful of times. The V gene is TRBV19, the J gene TRBJ1-5; D call uncertain. The CDR3 totals 13 residues. The ends were cut back, 10 bases at V and 5 bases at J, with 15 bases in the middle. CDR1 and CDR2 (germline): LNHDA, SQIVND (reference sequence). The CDR3 DNA follows: TGTGCCACTACCATAAGGGCGGATCAGCCCCAGCATTTT. Translation gives CATTIRADQPQHF.

This rearrangement joins TRBV29-1 to TRBJ1-2; D gene ambiguous. The CDR3 length is 12 residues. Germline V gene sequence: CDR1 SQVTM, CDR2 ANQGSEA. V was trimmed by 8 bases and J by 2 bases, leaving 12 bases between them. CDR3 coding DNA: TGCAGCTTGTTCCCGGGGAACTATGGCTACACCTTC. It is translated as CSLFPGNYGYTF.

J is TRBJ2-2 and V is TRBV14, with a weak D call TRBD2 (6 bases). The V end lost 1 base, the J end lost 3 bases, and 6 bases lay between the germline ends. The CDR3 runs to 14 residues. The germline gives CDR1 SGHDN, CDR2 FVKESK. The CDR3 spells CASSQGGDTGELFF. CDR3 nucleotide sequence: TGTGCCAGCAGCCAAGGGGGGGACACCGGGGAGCTGTTTTTT.

On this clonotype: This clone may be a read error of a much larger clone one base away. The rearrangement links TRBV7-9 to TRBJ2-7, with 12 positions matching TRBD2. The CDR3 extends over 15 amino acids. The germline V gene has CDR1 SEHNR and CDR2 FQNEAQ (reference sequence). The CDR3 coding sequence is TGTGCCAACAGCTTAGTACTAGCGGGAGGTTACGAGCAGTACTTC. Translated: CANSLVLAGGYEQYF.

As to this clonotype: Given a much more abundant clone one base away, this may be a read error. The V gene is TRBV2, the J gene TRBJ2-5; no firm D call. Germline V CDR1 and CDR2: SNHLY, FYNNEI. CDR3 length equals 14 residues. For the CDR3, the DNA is TGTGCCAGCAGTCTCAGATCCACCCAAGAGACCCGGTACTTC. It is translated as CASSLRSTQETRYF.

CDR3 sequence reads: CASSTWTGASNQPQHF. Written as DNA, the CDR3 is TGTGCCAGCAGCACGTGGACAGGGGCTAGCAATCAGCCCCAGCATTTT. V is TRBV7-2 and J is TRBJ1-5, with TRBD1 matching over 9 bases. CDR3 size: 16 residues. Germline CDR1 reads SGHTA; CDR2 reads FQGNSA. Losses at the gene ends were 5 bases for V and 0 bases for J; bases not matched to a gene: 5.

This clonotype was counted a few times. J is TRBJ2-7 and V is TRBV7-6; tentatively, D is TRBD2 (6 bases). Germline V CDR1 and CDR2: SGHVS, FNYEAQ. There are 12 residues in the CDR3. The V end lost 8 bases, the J end lost 6 bases, and 14 bases lay between the germline ends. This chain's CDR3 is CASSPRGSEQYF. The DNA of the CDR3 is TGTGCCAGCTCCCCCCGGGGGAGCGAGCAGTACTTC.

Comments on this clonotype: Here the CDR3 omits its conserved ending phenylalanine or tryptophan, so a read error is the likely source. The V and J genes are TRBV15 and TRBJ1-6; a possible D gene is TRBD1 (5 bases). The length of the CDR3 is 15 residues. Germline loops: CDR1 LNHNV, CDR2 YYDKDF (reference sequence). With 1 base removed from V and 7 bases from J, the gap between germline ends came to 11 bases. CDR3 DNA: TGTGCCACCAGCAGAGCTGGCGGGGGAAATTCACCCCTCCACCTT. It translates to CATSRAGGGNSPLHL.

V gene TRBV19 combines with J gene TRBJ1-5; TRBD1 might be the D (5 bases). In germline, CDR1 is LNHDA, CDR2 SQIVND (reference sequence). Deletions cut 1 base from V and 0 bases from J, with 13 bases between. This CDR3 is 17 amino acids long. The CDR3 DNA reads as TGTGCCAGTAGTATAGCCCAGGGCCTTTATAGCAATCAGCCCCAGCATTTT. Translated, it gives CASSIAQGLYSNQPQHF.

This clonotype has only a few counts. This chain connects TRBV2 to TRBJ1-2; 7 bases fit TRBD1. V shed 6 bases, J shed 2 bases, and the junction held 12 bases outside the gene matches. Germline CDR1 SNHLY, CDR2 FYNNEI. This CDR3 comprises 16 residues. Here the CDR3 DNA reads TGTGCCAGCAGCCAAGACCACCAGGGGGGCAACTATGGCTACACCTTC. Translation gives CASSQDHQGGNYGYTF.

This clonotype was seen only a few times. This rearrangement joins TRBV29-1 to TRBJ1-1; no clear D gene. CDR1 and CDR2 (germline): SQVTM, ANQGSEA. The V end was cut by 5 bases, the J end by 5 bases, with 15 bases between. The CDR3 totals 13 residues. The CDR3: CSVWSGIATEAFF. CDR3 bases: TGCAGCGTTTGGAGTGGGATTGCAACTGAAGCTTTCTTT.

This clonotype was seen only a few times. The rearrangement links TRBV25-1 to TRBJ1-2; D gene ambiguous. Trimming took off 11 bases at V and 4 bases at J, with 11 bases between the two ends. Germline lookup yields CDR1 MGHDK and CDR2 SYGVNS. The CDR3 consists of 11 residues. The CDR3 here is CAATGPYGYTF. The CDR3 bases are TGTGCCGCGACCGGGCCCTATGGCTACACCTTC.